The T cell receptor beta chain under discussion was sequenced for a study of human T cells and chemical hapten exposure. Study-level points and caveats: The study found expanded TCRs formed significantly more large CDR3 similarity clusters than controls.

With V trimmed by 8 bases and J by 6 bases, 7 bases remained unmatched. CDR3 size: 13 residues. Time point defined: patch test 3, about 24 weeks after DPC sensitization. As to treatment: therapeutic diphenylcyclopropenone sensitization with weekly scalp DPC. TCRdb ran MiXCR on the RACE reads and lists one entry per CDR3 protein. The sample lists around 130,000 distinct CDR3 sequences, about 11% occurring once. This clonotype was seen a few times. The antigen is unknown. This TCR came from a woman between 45 and 65 years old with alopecia areata. Some clones in this sample may be carry-over from other donors' samples. The V and J genes are TRBV12-3 or TRBV12-4 and TRBJ1-2, with 9 bases fitting TRBD1. The specimen was whole blood, collected in connection with sensitization to the hapten diphenylcyclopropenone (DPC). The CDR3 here is CASGQGSQNGYTF. As DNA, the CDR3 is TGTGCCAGCGGACAGGGGAGCCAGAATGGCTACACCTTC.